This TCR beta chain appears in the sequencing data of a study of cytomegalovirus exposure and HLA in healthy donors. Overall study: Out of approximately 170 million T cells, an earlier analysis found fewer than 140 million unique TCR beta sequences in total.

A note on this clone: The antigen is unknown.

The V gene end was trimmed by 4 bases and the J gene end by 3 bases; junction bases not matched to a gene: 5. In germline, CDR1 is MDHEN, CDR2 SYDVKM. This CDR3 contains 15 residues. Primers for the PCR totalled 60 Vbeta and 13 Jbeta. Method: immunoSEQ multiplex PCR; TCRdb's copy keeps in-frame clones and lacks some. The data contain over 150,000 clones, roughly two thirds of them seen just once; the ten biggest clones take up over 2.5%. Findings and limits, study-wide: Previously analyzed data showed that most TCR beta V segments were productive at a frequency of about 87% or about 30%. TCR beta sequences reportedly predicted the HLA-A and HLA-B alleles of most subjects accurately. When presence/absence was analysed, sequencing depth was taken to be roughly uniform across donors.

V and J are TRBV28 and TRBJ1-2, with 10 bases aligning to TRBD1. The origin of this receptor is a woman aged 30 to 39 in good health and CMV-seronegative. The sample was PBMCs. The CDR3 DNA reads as TGTGCCAGCAGTTCTAAGGGGACAGGGGACTATGGCTACACCTTC. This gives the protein CASSSKGTGDYGYTF.